These T cell receptor beta chains were read from a single sample in a study of human T cells and chemical hapten exposure. TCRdb passed the RACE reads through MiXCR, listing each CDR3 protein once. The profile shows some 170,000 distinct CDR3 sequences, 20% to 25% of them singletons. Specimen: whole blood, collected in connection with sensitization to the hapten diphenylcyclopropenone (DPC). The receptors here all came from a woman aged 45-60 years with alopecia areata. Some clones in this sample may be carry-over from other donors' samples. CDR3s leave out the opening cysteine and the closing phenylalanine or tryptophan.

TRBV6-1,13,TRBJ2-2,ASRAGTGDAGELF
TRBV20-1,13,TRBJ1-5,SASPGTGDNQPQH
TRBV10-3,11,TRBJ2-7,AISETGLYEQY
TRBV29-1,9,TRBJ1-2,SVFDASGYT
TRBV9,12,TRBJ1-4,ASSVGTGYEKLF
TRBV29-1,14,TRBJ2-1,SVVTGAHPFYNEQF
TRBV15,13,TRBJ2-3,ATSRGRASTDTQY
TRBV5-6,14,TRBJ1-1,ASSLGAASWIPEAF
TRBV5-1,14,TRBJ1-4,ASSETGTATNEKLF
TRBV2,15,TRBJ1-5,ASSDYRGGAQDQPQH
TRBV7-9,12,TRBJ2-2,ACSPGLAPGELF
TRBV12-3/TRBV12-4,14,TRBJ1-6,ASSPGTGGRGSPLH
TRBV12-3/TRBV12-4,11,TRBJ1-5,ASSFGSNQPQH
TRBV19,11,TRBJ1-5,ASGQGAKQPQH
TRBV11-2,12,TRBJ2-1,ASSLDRGDNEQF
TRBV6-5,13,TRBJ1-2,ASSYKGQGIYGYT
TRBV2,14,TRBJ2-1,ASSVRGTGSYNEQF
TRBV12-3/TRBV12-4,12,TRBJ1-4,ASTWGGAVEKLF
TRBV12-3/TRBV12-4,10,TRBJ2-1,ASSHGLAEQF
TRBV29-1,12,TRBJ2-6,SVEDRAGANVLT
TRBV20-1,10,TRBJ2-3,SAQVSTDTQY
TRBV3-1,13,TRBJ2-7,ASSPSGRATYEQY
TRBV12-3/TRBV12-4,13,TRBJ2-3,ASRSLGREPNWQY
TRBV4-2,13,TRBJ2-1,ASSQESSGINEQF
TRBV6-6,13,TRBJ2-1,ASSTTSEGYFEQF
TRBV7-9,11,TRBJ2-7,ASGDSGRPEQY
TRBV12-3/TRBV12-4,13,TRBJ2-1,ASSPSGQTYNEQF
TRBV27,13,TRBJ1-2,ASRDQDRADYGYT
TRBV20-1,13,TRBJ2-6,SARGGVTGANVLT
TRBV24-1,14,TRBJ2-6,ATSDLSPSGANVLT
TRBV6-6,13,TRBJ1-6,ASSTGQAPNSPLH